The 8 T cell receptor beta chains below come from one sample, sequenced in a study of blood T cells in healthy people across ages (dated by TCRdb to between 2014 and 2016). Libraries came from 5' RACE. TCRdb shows the sequencer as Illumina HiSeq 2500. The second PCR ran for about 6 to 12 cycles and used a J-beta primer mix along with a sample-barcoded 5' primer. Using fastp trimming at Q25 and MiXCR clonotype assembly, TCRdb reanalyzed the public sequencing data and kept in-frame beta chains. All rows with the same CDR3 protein become a single entry with the most common DNA and genes. The table for this sample lists about 570,000 distinct CDR3 sequences; about a quarter of them were counted only once. The top ten constitute 3.6% of the sample. Another study also made use of these data, one on T cells of mothers and their children.

Input material: blood. Source of these receptors: a boy younger than 10 in good health.

The table lists this clonotype with a few counts. The chain employs TRBV10-3 and TRBJ2-2; TRBD2 matches at 13 bases. The length of the CDR3 is 18 residues. V gave up 3 bases and J gave up 2 bases; unmatched junction bases: 6. Germline CDR1 reads ENHRY; CDR2 reads SYGVKD. For the CDR3, the DNA is TGTGCCATCAGTGACCCGGGACTAGCGGGAATCAACACCGGGGAGCTGTTTTTT. It translates to CAISDPGLAGINTGELFF.

V usage is TRBV3-1 and J usage is TRBJ2-5, with TRBD2 matching 9 bases. CDR1 LGHDT and CDR2 YNNKEL come from the germline V gene (reference sequence). V lost 4 bases and J lost 5; bases outside the gene matches: 23. This CDR3 is built from 20 residues. CDR3 region: CASSPRYRTSVGPGVETQYF. In nucleotides, the CDR3 is TGTGCCAGCAGCCCCCGATACAGGACTAGCGTGGGGCCAGGGGTGGAGACCCAGTACTTC.

This clonotype has only a few counts. The chain combines TRBV10-3 with TRBJ2-6, with D unresolved. The V gene's germline CDR1 is ENHRY and CDR2 SYGVKD. The CDR3 length is 16 residues. V lost 10 bases to trimming and J lost 0 bases, with 16 bases between them. Here the CDR3 reads CASGPPSLSGANVLTF. The CDR3 DNA reads TGTGCCAGCGGACCCCCATCTCTCTCTGGGGCCAACGTCCTGACTTTC.

V and J are TRBV21-1 and TRBJ1-4; the table's D call TRBD1 went unverified against the DNA. TRBV21-1 counts as a pseudogene. The CDR3 spans 15 residues. In DNA form, the CDR3 reads TGTGCCAGCAGCCCTCTTTGGGGGCAGGATGAAAAACTGTTTTTT. As protein: CASSPLWGQDEKLFF.

This clonotype was observed a few times. This sequence joins TRBV6-5 and TRBJ1-3; D might be TRBD1 (5 bases). This CDR3 spans 17 amino acids. Germline lookup yields CDR1 MNHEY and CDR2 SVGAGI. Trimming took 0 bases from V and 0 from J, leaving 12 bases between them. This CDR3 reads CASSYSEGTRSGNTIYF. CDR3 coding DNA: TGTGCCAGCAGTTACTCCGAGGGGACGCGCTCTGGAAACACCATATATTTT.

This clonotype was detected a few times. The gene calls are TRBV6-1 and TRBJ1-1; D ambiguous. Trimming stripped 6 bases from V and 2 bases from J, with 4 bases between. CDR1 is MNHNS and CDR2 is SASEGT in the germline V gene. The CDR3 has 11 residues. CDR3: CASRQNTEAFF. The CDR3, as DNA: TGTGCCAGCAGACAAAACACTGAAGCTTTCTTT.

The chain employs TRBV15 and TRBJ2-5; maybe TRBD2 (6 bases). The CDR3 has 15 amino acids. Trimming took 0 bases from V and 7 from J, leaving 15 bases between them. Germline V gene sequence: CDR1 LNHNV, CDR2 YYDKDF (reference sequence). The DNA of the CDR3 is TGTGCCACCAGCAGAGATCTGGAGGGCTGGGGGACCCAGTACTTC. Translating gives CATSRDLEGWGTQYF.

This clonotype appeared a few times. The chain is built from TRBV30 and TRBJ1-2; unclear D gene. Looked up from germline, CDR1 is GTSNPN and CDR2 is SVGIG (reference sequence). V was trimmed by 8 bases and J by 4 bases, leaving 14 bases between them. The CDR3 loop spans 12 amino acids. CDR3 in DNA: TGTGCCCATTCCGGGTCGGGCTATGGCTACACCTTC. Translation gives CAHSGSGYGYTF.